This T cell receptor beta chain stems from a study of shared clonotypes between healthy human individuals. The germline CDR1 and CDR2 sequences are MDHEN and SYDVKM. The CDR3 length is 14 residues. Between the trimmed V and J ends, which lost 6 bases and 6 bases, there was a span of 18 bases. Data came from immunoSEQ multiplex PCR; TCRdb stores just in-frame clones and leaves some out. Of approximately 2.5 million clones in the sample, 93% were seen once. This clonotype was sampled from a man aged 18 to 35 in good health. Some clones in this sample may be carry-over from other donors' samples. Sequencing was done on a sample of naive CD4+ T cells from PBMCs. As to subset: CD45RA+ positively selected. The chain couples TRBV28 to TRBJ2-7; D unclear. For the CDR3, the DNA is TGTGCCAGCAGGCCTCCGATCCATGGGGTCGAGCAGTACTTC. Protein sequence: CASRPPIHGVEQYF.